This T cell receptor (beta chain) was identified during a study of cytomegalovirus exposure and HLA in healthy donors. Trimming cost V 6 bases and J 5 bases, with 13 bases left between them. The CDR3 is 13 residues long. Germline V gene sequence: CDR1 LNHDA, CDR2 SQIVND (reference sequence). Despite likely unrecorded immune exposures, the donors were nominally healthy at the time of sampling. Notes on the study in general: Reportedly, a later analysis found an Asian-associated ancestry cluster had fewer N-insertions than the roughly 670-donor mean. Certain sequence variants were highly shared and formed a cluster, and this cluster was likely a sequencing artifact.

60 Vbeta and 13 Jbeta primers were used in PCR. Original methodology: There were about 80 million unique TCR beta chains by a later count, and some 11 million of them were shared. Measured with immunoSEQ multiplex PCR; TCRdb has only the in-frame clones, and not every one. That table furnishes V, J and clone size, whereas the DNA furnished D and trimming. Of about 140,000 clones listed, roughly 70% are singletons. This clone was seen only once. Its matching antigen is unknown. The genes are TRBV19 and TRBJ1-2; D unclear. The origin of this receptor is a man aged 50 or older in good health and CMV-seropositive. The sample comprised PBMCs. CDR3 sequence: CASRAGGSYGYTF. In DNA, the CDR3 is TGTGCCAGTAGGGCGGGAGGATCTTATGGCTACACCTTC.